These 32 T cell receptor beta chains were all obtained from the same sample, sequenced in a study of regulatory T cells in long-lasting Graves disease. To make TCR beta libraries, researchers used iRepertoire HTBI primers and Arm-PCR of CDR3 regions. MiXCR, applied by TCRdb to the multiplex PCR reads, yields one record per CDR3 protein. This sample carries a few hundred thousand distinct CDR3 sequences, about an eighth of them seen once, and the ten largest clones take 18%. Noted time point: newly diagnosed GD, antithyroid drugs for less than 3 months. Following extraction of RNA from PBMCs, that RNA was used to make the TCR library. These sequences were also reported in another study, on T cells in Graves' hyperthyroidism and ophthalmopathy.

Sequencing used peripheral blood mononuclear cells (PBMCs), obtained at new diagnosis, from a patient treated with antithyroid drugs. The origin of the receptors is a woman younger than 30 with Graves disease.

The chain is built from TRBV7-2 and TRBJ1-4, with D perhaps matching TRBD1 (5 bases). Trimming took off 5 bases at V and 12 bases at J, with 16 bases between the two ends. Germline CDR1 is SGHTA and CDR2 is FQGNSA. There are 13 residues in the CDR3. CDR3: CASSLEGREELFF. CDR3 coding DNA: TGTGCCAGCAGCCTTGAGGGGCGAGAAGAACTGTTTTTT.

This clonotype has ten or more counts. The rearrangement joins TRBV3-1 to TRBJ2-2; the match to TRBD2 covers 9 bases. The junction had 8 bases not matched to a gene; V was cut back by 0 bases and J by 6 bases. The germline gives CDR1 LGHDT, CDR2 YNNKEL (reference sequence). The CDR3 runs 17 residues. The CDR3 DNA reads TGTGCCAGCAGCCAAGAGAATAGCGGGAGTGGCGCCGGGGAGCTGTTTTTT. It translates to CASSQENSGSGAGELFF.

This clonotype was detected ten times or more. The gene calls are TRBV28 and TRBJ1-6; a weak D match, TRBD1 (5 bases). The CDR3 sequence is 19 residues long. Trimming took off 7 bases at V and 11 bases at J, with 33 bases between the two ends. CDR1 MDHEN and CDR2 SYDVKM come from the germline V gene. CDR3: CASTTPAWLGPPLGPPLHF. CDR3 coding DNA: TGTGCCAGCACTACCCCTGCCTGGCTGGGGCCACCACTGGGGCCACCCCTCCACTTT.

The sample holds many counts of this clonotype. The chain links TRBV27 to TRBJ2-7; D perhaps matches TRBD1 (6 bases). The CDR3 has 17 residues. V was trimmed by 7 bases and J by 0 bases, leaving 22 bases between them. From germline, CDR1 is MNHEY and CDR2 SMNVEV (reference sequence). In nucleotides, the CDR3 is TGTGCCAGCACCCTTTTGTGGGGGACACCCGTCTCCTACGAGCAGTACGTC. This codes for CASTLLWGTPVSYEQYV.

The sample holds many counts of this clonotype. This chain uses TRBV6-2 or TRBV6-3 with TRBJ2-5; the D gene is possibly TRBD1 (6 bases). CDR1 is MNHEY, CDR2 SVGEGT, per germline. V was cut by 2 bases and J by 5 bases, with 18 bases left in between. The CDR3 contains 16 residues. The CDR3 sequence: CASSYPNRVLGETQYF. CDR3 bases: TGTGCCAGCAGTTACCCAAACAGGGTGTTGGGGGAGACCCAGTACTTC.

The gene calls are TRBV7-9 and TRBJ1-4, with 12 bases matching TRBD1. The CDR3 has 15 residues. CDR1 is SEHNR, CDR2 FQNEAQ, per germline (reference sequence). The V gene end was trimmed by 1 base and the J gene end by 11 bases; junction bases not matched to a gene: 5. The CDR3, as DNA: TGTGCCAGCAGCTTAGTCCGGGACAGGGGGCGGAAACTGTTTTTT. It is translated as CASSLVRDRGRKLFF.

In DNA, the CDR3 is TGTGCCAGCAGTACCCCAGCCAGGTTTGGAGAGACCCAGTACTTC. The encoded protein is CASSTPARFGETQYF. The chain links TRBV6-2 or TRBV6-3 to TRBJ2-5; D remains unclear. Germline-derived CDR1 and CDR2 are MNHEY and SVGEGT. The CDR3 extends over 15 amino acids. Trimming shortened V by 5 bases and J by 4 bases, and 17 bases separated the two germline ends.

In its sample, this clonotype was seen many times. CDR3 protein: CASSASGRFYEQYF. CDR3 DNA sequence: TGTGCCAGCAGCGCAAGCGGGAGGTTCTACGAGCAGTACTTC. The chain recombines TRBV2 with TRBJ2-7; 9 bases fit TRBD2. V shed 6 bases and J 3 bases; nucleotides not matched to a gene: 6. CDR1 is SNHLY and CDR2 is FYNNEI in the germline V gene. This CDR3 region has 14 residues.

This clonotype was observed many times. J is TRBJ1-2 and V is TRBV28; a possible D gene is TRBD1 (5 bases). CDR1 MDHEN and CDR2 SYDVKM come from the germline V gene. Trimming took 6 bases from V and 4 from J, leaving 12 bases between them. There are 13 residues in the CDR3. The CDR3 sequence: CASSKSGAYGYTF. DNA of the CDR3: TGTGCCAGCAGCAAATCCGGGGCCTATGGCTACACCTTC.

This clonotype was picked up many times. V and J are TRBV20-1 and TRBJ1-4; D not certain. This CDR3 is built from 11 residues. Germline-derived CDR1 and CDR2 are DFQATT and SNEGSKA (reference sequence). V dropped 3 bases and J dropped 8 bases, with 7 bases sitting between them. CDR3 nucleotides: TGCAGTGCTAGGACCGGGGAAAAACTGTTTTTT. It specifies CSARTGEKLFF.

The table lists this clonotype with many counts. The genes are TRBV27 and TRBJ2-2, with D unresolved. The V and J ends lost 3 bases and 6 bases respectively, with 8 bases between them. The germline CDR1 and CDR2 sequences are MNHEY and SMNVEV (reference sequence). The CDR3 runs to 13 residues. The CDR3 sequence: CASSFLLAGELFF. The CDR3 DNA reads as TGTGCCAGCAGTTTCTTGCTGGCCGGGGAGCTGTTTTTT.

The V and J genes are TRBV24-1 and TRBJ2-5; TRBD1 matches 7 bases. J was trimmed by 4 bases and V by 3 bases; bases with no gene match: 13. The germline CDR1 and CDR2 sequences are KGHDR and SFDVKD. The CDR3 has 17 residues. The CDR3 DNA reads TGTGCCACCAGTGATCCTCGGACAGGCGGAATCGGAGAGACCCAGTACTTC. It specifies CATSDPRTGGIGETQYF.

On this clonotype: The final CDR3 position lacks the conserved phenylalanine or tryptophan, pointing to a likely read error. The V gene is TRBV11-2, the J gene TRBJ2-3; TRBD2 aligns across 12 bases. The germline V gene has CDR1 SGHAT and CDR2 FQNNGV. V lost 1 base to trimming and J lost 3 bases; unmatched junction nucleotides: 5. The CDR3 contains 17 residues. The CDR3, as DNA: TGTGCCAGCAGCTTAGTCCTCCTAGCGGGAGGGACAGATACGCAGTATCTT. Amino acids: CASSLVLLAGGTDTQYL.

This clonotype was found many times. The J gene is TRBJ1-5, the V gene TRBV4-2; TRBD1 matches at 10 bases. Germline V CDR1 and CDR2: LGHNA, YNFKEQ. J lost 4 bases, V lost 4 bases, and 7 bases had no gene match. This CDR3 spans 16 amino acids. Here the CDR3 DNA reads TGTGCCAGCAGCCGAGCGGGGACAGGGGATAATCAGCCCCAGCATTTT. This sequence encodes CASSRAGTGDNQPQHF.

The genes are TRBV20-1 and TRBJ1-2; D gene unclear. CDR1 is DFQATT and CDR2 is SNEGSKA in the germline V gene (reference sequence). The CDR3 consists of 12 residues. With 1 base removed from V and 5 bases from J, the gap between germline ends came to 8 bases. In DNA, the CDR3 is TGCAGTGCTAGAGGACCGTTGTATGGCTACACCTTC. This codes for CSARGPLYGYTF.

There are a few counts of this clonotype. This chain links TRBV15 with TRBJ2-1, with 13 bases matching TRBD2. The germline V gene has CDR1 LNHNV and CDR2 YYDKDF (reference sequence). The CDR3 covers 19 residues. Germline trimming cut 3 bases from V and 0 bases from J; bases unmatched to any gene: 8. The CDR3: CATSRRWTSGSLSYNEQFF. The DNA for the CDR3 is TGTGCCACCAGCAGGAGATGGACTAGCGGGAGCCTCTCCTACAATGAGCAGTTCTTC.

This clonotype was observed at least ten times. This rearrangement joins TRBV7-6 to TRBJ1-1; D might be TRBD1 (6 bases). Trimming took off 2 bases at V and 1 base at J, with 14 bases between the two ends. The length of the CDR3 is 16 residues. From germline, CDR1 is SGHVS and CDR2 FNYEAQ. The CDR3 here is CASSLLQGHTNTEAFF. The CDR3 coding sequence is TGTGCCAGCAGCTTACTTCAGGGGCACACGAACACTGAAGCTTTCTTT.

This clonotype has ten or more counts. In nucleotides, the CDR3 is TGTGCCAGCAGTGAAGGTTGCAGGGGTAGGTATCGCGGCAATCAGCCCCAGCATTTT. Its translation is CASSEGCRGRYRGNQPQHF. The chain uses TRBV6-1 and TRBJ1-5, with D tentatively TRBD1 (6 bases). The CDR3 contains 19 residues. Between the trimmed V and J ends, which lost 1 base and 2 bases, there was a span of 21 bases. Germline V gene lookup returns CDR1 MNHNS and CDR2 SASEGT.

This chain connects TRBV13 to TRBJ2-5; the match to TRBD1 covers 8 bases. Unmatched junction bases numbered 13, after V lost 2 bases and J lost 5 bases. CDR1 is PRHDT, CDR2 FYEKMQ, per germline (reference sequence). This CDR3 comprises 17 residues. The CDR3 here is CASSLIPGGASRETQYF. For the CDR3, the DNA is TGTGCCAGCAGCTTAATTCCAGGGGGCGCGTCCCGGGAGACCCAGTACTTC.

This clonotype was seen a handful of times. The genes are TRBV9 and TRBJ2-1, with 8 bases matching TRBD2. This CDR3 region has 15 residues. The germline V gene has CDR1 SGDLS and CDR2 YYNGEE. V dropped 6 bases and J dropped 5; count of bases not matched to a gene: 10. The CDR3 spells CASTPGGGLHNEQFF. CDR3 in DNA: TGTGCCAGCACCCCCGGGGGGGGCCTCCACAATGAGCAGTTCTTC.

This clonotype was picked up many times. The chain links TRBV6-1 to TRBJ2-4, with D possibly matching TRBD2 (5 bases). CDR1 MNHNS and CDR2 SASEGT come from the germline V gene. Trimming took off 6 bases at V and 8 bases at J, with 14 bases between the two ends. The CDR3 has 13 amino acids. CDR3 sequence (DNA): TGTGCCAGCAGCTTTGCCGCGAGGGACATTCAGTACTTC. Residues: CASSFAARDIQYF.

This clonotype was found many times. The chain combines TRBV3-1 with TRBJ2-1, with 7 bases matching TRBD2. This CDR3 has 17 amino acids. The V segment lost 0 bases and the J segment 2 bases; nucleotides outside the gene matches: 7. Germline CDR1 is LGHDT and CDR2 is YNNKEL (reference sequence). The CDR3 reads CASSQDLGLAAYNEQFF. Here the CDR3 DNA reads TGTGCCAGCAGCCAAGATCTGGGTCTAGCGGCCTACAATGAGCAGTTCTTC.

In this sample, this clonotype turned up many times. V and J are TRBV14 and TRBJ2-7, with D unclear. CDR1 is SGHDN and CDR2 is FVKESK in the germline V gene. V was cut by 0 bases and J by 2 bases, with 8 bases left in between. The CDR3 covers 14 residues. CDR3 nucleotides: TGTGCCAGCAGCCAAGATGGGCGGACCTACGAGCAGTACTTC. Protein sequence: CASSQDGRTYEQYF.

This clonotype was seen a few times. A far larger clone is one nucleotide away, so this likely arose from a read error. The rearrangement uses TRBV7-2 and TRBJ2-3; D is unclear. The DNA end lines up better with TRBJ1-1; the J call may be wrong. The CDR3 is made up of 12 amino acids. Germline values: CDR1 SGHTA, CDR2 FQGNSA. CDR3 nucleotides: TGTACCAGCAGCTTCGGGATGGCCGGAGCTTTCTTT. It yields the protein CTSSFGMAGAFF.

The chain carries TRBV12-3 or TRBV12-4 and TRBJ1-5; possible D gene TRBD1, 5 bases. Trimming shortened V by 1 base and J by 0 bases, and 13 bases separated the two germline ends. The CDR3 contains 17 residues. DNA of the CDR3: TGTGCCAGCAGTTTAGACGGGGGAGGGTATAGCAATCAGCCCCAGCATTTT. It is translated as CASSLDGGGYSNQPQHF.

This clonotype was seen ten or more times. The gene calls are TRBV7-2 and TRBJ2-5; 7 nucleotides agree with TRBD2. Germline CDR1 reads SGHTA; CDR2 reads FQGNSA. This CDR3 region has 15 residues. The V gene end was trimmed by 1 base and the J gene end by 2 bases; junction bases not matched to a gene: 4. The CDR3 sequence is CASSLVSGGQETQYF. The DNA of the CDR3 is TGTGCCAGCAGCTTAGTCTCGGGGGGTCAAGAGACCCAGTACTTC.

This clonotype was seen repeatedly, ten times or more. The chain recombines TRBV6-2 or TRBV6-3 with TRBJ1-2, with D unresolved. V was shortened by 0 bases and J by 4 bases, with 9 bases between the two germline ends. The CDR3 runs 14 residues. The germline V gene encodes CDR1 MNHEY and CDR2 SVGEGT. CDR3 amino acids: CASSYSRQSYGYTF. CDR3 bases: TGTGCCAGCAGTTACTCGAGACAAAGCTATGGCTACACCTTC.

In this sample, this clonotype turned up many times. Written as DNA, the CDR3 is TGTGCCAGCAGACCTGACTACGCGAACACCGGGGAGCTGTTTTTT. As protein: CASRPDYANTGELFF. The rearrangement links TRBV12-3 or TRBV12-4 to TRBJ2-2, with TRBD2 as a possible D gene (5 bases). The CDR3 contains 15 residues. V lost 6 bases, J lost 0 bases, and 11 bases lay in between.

This clonotype has at least ten counts. This chain uses TRBV20-1 with TRBJ2-2; D possibly uses TRBD1 or TRBD2 (5 bases each). In germline, CDR1 is DFQATT, CDR2 SNEGSKA (reference sequence). V lost 0 bases, J lost 6 bases, and 11 bases lay in between. This CDR3 spans 14 amino acids. The CDR3 region has the DNA TGCAGTGCTAGAGATGTGACGGGGCCCGGGGAGCTGTTTTTT. This translates into CSARDVTGPGELFF.

The chain carries TRBV20-1 and TRBJ2-5; tentatively, D is TRBD1 or TRBD2 (5 bases each). This CDR3 contains 14 residues. Germline V gene data show CDR1 as DFQATT and CDR2 as SNEGSKA (reference sequence). CDR3 coding DNA: TGCAGCACCGAAGGGAGAAGGGGCCAAGAGACCCAGTACTTC. Its translation is CSTEGRRGQETQYF.

Many counts were recorded for this clonotype. This rearrangement joins TRBV5-1 to TRBJ1-1, with D hard to call. The germline V gene encodes CDR1 SGHRS and CDR2 YFSETQ. Between the trimmed V and J ends, which lost 0 bases and 4 bases, there was a span of 10 bases. The CDR3 runs to 14 residues. In DNA, the CDR3 is TGCGCCAGCAGCTTGGATTTCTGGAGCACTGAAGCTTTCTTT. It specifies CASSLDFWSTEAFF.

This clonotype was recorded a few times. This chain uses TRBV5-1 with TRBJ2-3; the D gene could be TRBD1 or TRBD2 (5 bases each). The germline V and J ends were trimmed by 5 bases and 4 bases, with 8 bases remaining between them. This CDR3 contains 12 residues. Per the germline V gene, CDR1 is SGHRS and CDR2 is YFSETQ. This CDR3 reads CASRRDADTQYF. For the CDR3, the DNA is TGCGCCAGCAGACGGGACGCAGATACGCAGTATTTT.